What follows describes a single T cell receptor beta chain. Its target is unknown. TCRdb independently ran MiXCR on the multiplex PCR reads; one entry per CDR3 protein. The repertoire includes about 230,000 distinct CDR3 sequences, roughly 32% of them detected once, and approximately 1.4% sits in the top ten. This sample is part of a study of breast tumors, draining lymph nodes, adjacent tissues. V was shortened by 3 bases and J by 4 bases, with 17 bases between the two germline ends. CDR3 length equals 16 residues. CDR1 and CDR2 from the germline V gene are SEHNR and FQNEAQ (reference sequence). The lymph nodes were axillary draining lymph nodes from breast cancer patients. Study-level findings and limits: Data fit most tumor T cells coming from lymph node, expanding in tumor.

The receptor comes from a female donor with breast cancer. Some clones in this sample may be carry-over from other donors' samples. The sequencing input was axillary lymph node tissue. The V and J genes are TRBV7-9 and TRBJ2-3, with a weak D call TRBD2 (6 bases). For the CDR3, the DNA is TGTGCCAGCAGCTTGGGAGGTCTAGCCAGCCCAGATACGCAGTATTTT. It codes for CASSLGGLASPDTQYF. Together with reference TRBV7-9 and TRBJ2-3, the CDR3 gives the full variable domain: DTGVSQNPRHKITKRGQNVTFRCDPISEHNRLYWYRQTLGQGPEFLTYFQNEAQLEKSRLLSDRFSAERPKGSFSTLEIQRTEQGDSAMYLCASSLGGLASPDTQYFGPGTRLTVL.